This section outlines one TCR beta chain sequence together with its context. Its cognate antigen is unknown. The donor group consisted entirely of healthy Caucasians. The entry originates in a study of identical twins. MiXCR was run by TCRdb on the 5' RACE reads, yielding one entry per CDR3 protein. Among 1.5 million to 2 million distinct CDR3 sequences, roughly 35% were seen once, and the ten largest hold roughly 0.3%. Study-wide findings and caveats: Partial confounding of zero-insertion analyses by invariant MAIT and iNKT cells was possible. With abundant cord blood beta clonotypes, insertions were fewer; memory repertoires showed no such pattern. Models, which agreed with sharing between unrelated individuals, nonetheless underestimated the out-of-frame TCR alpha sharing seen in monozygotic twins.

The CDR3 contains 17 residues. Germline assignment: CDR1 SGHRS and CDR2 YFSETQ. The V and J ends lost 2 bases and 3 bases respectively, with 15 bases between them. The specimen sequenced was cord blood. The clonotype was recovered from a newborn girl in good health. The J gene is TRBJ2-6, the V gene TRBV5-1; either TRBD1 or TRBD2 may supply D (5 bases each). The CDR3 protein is CASSLRGTWDGANVLTF. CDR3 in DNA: TGCGCCAGCAGCTTACGAGGGACGTGGGATGGGGCCAACGTCCTGACTTTC.